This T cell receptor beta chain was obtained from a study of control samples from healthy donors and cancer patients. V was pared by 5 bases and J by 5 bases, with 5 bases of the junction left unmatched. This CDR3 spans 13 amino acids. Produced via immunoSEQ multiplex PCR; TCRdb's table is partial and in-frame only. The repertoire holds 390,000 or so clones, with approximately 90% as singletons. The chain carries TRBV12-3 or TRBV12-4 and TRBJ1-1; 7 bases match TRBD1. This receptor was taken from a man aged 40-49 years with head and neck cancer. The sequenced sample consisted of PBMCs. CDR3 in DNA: TGTGCCAGCAGTCAGACAGGGTGGACTGAAGCTTTCTTT. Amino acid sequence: CASSQTGWTEAFF.